A single T cell receptor beta chain is shown here with its context. These data come from a study of PD-1 blockade in mismatch repair-deficient tumors. All patients were mismatch repair deficient, assessed by either PCR or immunohistochemistry. Sequencing used immunoSEQ multiplex PCR; TCRdb keeps in-frame clones, though not all of them. The sample holds 80,000 to 130,000 clones, over 65% seen once. From germline, CDR1 is SGDLS and CDR2 YYNGEE. This CDR3 comprises 15 residues. Between the trimmed V and J ends, which lost 0 bases and 5 bases, there was a span of 15 bases. Specimen: peripheral blood, collected approximately 36 weeks after starting pembrolizumab. The gene calls are TRBV9 and TRBJ2-7; D remains unclear. The receptor was derived from an adult with mismatch repair-deficient cancer. The CDR3 loop is CASSVDARPLDEQYF. The CDR3 DNA sequence: TGTGCCAGCAGCGTAGATGCAAGACCCCTTGACGAGCAGTACTTC.